The 18 T cell receptor beta chains listed next were all sequenced from one sample in a study of cytomegalovirus exposure and HLA in healthy donors. PCR was performed using 60 Vbeta and 13 Jbeta primers. Assay: immunoSEQ multiplex PCR; the TCRdb copy retains only in-frame clones and omits some. The data contain around 120,000 clones, approximately 80% of them seen just once; the ten biggest clones take up 7.5% to 9%. What was sequenced was PBMCs. Receptors were obtained from a female donor in good health and CMV-seropositive.

This chain links TRBV7-9 with TRBJ1-2; D unclear. V lost 5 bases and J 8 bases, leaving 15 bases between the germline ends. There are 13 residues in the CDR3. Germline V CDR1 and CDR2: SEHNR, FQNEAQ (reference sequence). For the CDR3, the DNA is TGTGCCAGCAGCCCGACTCCTTTAATGGGCTACACCTTC. This codes for CASSPTPLMGYTF.

The J gene is TRBJ2-3, the V gene TRBV5-6; 11 nucleotides match TRBD2. The CDR3 sequence is 16 residues long. The germline CDR1 and CDR2 sequences are SGHDT and YYEEEE. Trimming at V came to 0 bases and at J to 6 bases, leaving 6 bases not matched to a gene. CDR3 in DNA: TGTGCCAGCAGCTTGGGCGTGAGACTAGCGGGGGATACGCAGTATTTT. Encoded protein: CASSLGVRLAGDTQYF.

V and J are TRBV2 and TRBJ2-7; TRBD1 matches 8 bases. The CDR3 contains 15 residues. J gave up 4 bases and V 2 bases, and 7 bases lay outside the gene matches. Per germline, CDR1 SNHLY and CDR2 FYNNEI. The CDR3 spells CASSERIQGGYEQYF. The CDR3 nucleotides read TGTGCCAGCAGTGAACGCATACAGGGGGGATACGAGCAGTACTTC.

The J gene is TRBJ1-6, the V gene TRBV19; the D is unclear. CDR3 length: 14 amino acids. Trimming cost V 3 bases and J 10 bases, with 13 bases left between them. CDR1 and CDR2 from the germline V gene are LNHDA and SQIVND (reference sequence). This CDR3 is CASSMGNSKSPLHF. The CDR3 DNA reads as TGTGCCAGTAGTATGGGTAACAGCAAATCACCCCTCCACTTT. The full variable domain, rest sourced from reference TRBV19 and TRBJ1-6, is DGGITQSPKYLFRKEGQNVTLSCEQNLNHDAMYWYRQDPGQGLRLIYYSQIVNDFQKGDIAEGYSVSREKKESFPLTVTSAQKNPTAFYLCASSMGNSKSPLHFGNGTRLTVT.

The V and J genes are TRBV9 and TRBJ2-1; no definite D call. The CDR3 totals 15 residues. With 3 bases removed from V and 0 bases from J, the gap between germline ends came to 10 bases. Germline V lookup: CDR1 SGDLS, CDR2 YYNGEE. CDR3 sequence reads: CASSASESSYNEQFF. The CDR3 DNA follows: TGTGCCAGCAGCGCGTCCGAGAGCTCCTACAATGAGCAGTTCTTC.

V and J are TRBV9 and TRBJ1-2, with D possibly matching TRBD1 (5 bases). V was shortened by 0 bases and J by 4 bases, with 7 bases between the two germline ends. The V gene's germline CDR1 is SGDLS and CDR2 YYNGEE. The length of the CDR3 is 13 residues. The CDR3 coding sequence is TGTGCCAGCAGCGTAGAGGGGTTCTATGGCTACACCTTC. Translated: CASSVEGFYGYTF.

V is TRBV6-1 and J is TRBJ1-2; 7 nucleotides match TRBD1. Germline V gives CDR1 MNHNS, CDR2 SASEGT. CDR3 size: 14 residues. J gave up 8 bases and V 5 bases, and 11 bases lay outside the gene matches. CDR3 sequence reads: CASSLSLRQGGYTF. CDR3 in DNA: TGTGCCAGCAGTCTAAGCCTGCGACAGGGAGGCTACACCTTC.

This chain joins TRBV19 and TRBJ2-5; perhaps TRBD1 as D (6 bases). The germline CDR1 and CDR2 sequences are LNHDA and SQIVND (reference sequence). This CDR3 has 14 amino acids. The ends were cut back, 2 bases at V and 5 bases at J, with 12 bases in the middle. The CDR3, as DNA: TGTGCCAGTAGTATACCAGGGGTCATCGAGACCCAGTACTTC. This encodes CASSIPGVIETQYF.

The CDR3: CASIGGSSYNEQFF. CDR3 bases: TGTGCCAGCATTGGAGGGAGCTCCTACAATGAGCAGTTCTTC. The gene calls are TRBV6-1 and TRBJ2-1; possibly TRBD2 for D (6 bases). Per germline, CDR1 MNHNS and CDR2 SASEGT. Trimming removed 7 bases at V and 0 bases at J, with 10 bases between. The CDR3 extends over 14 amino acids.

V gene TRBV5-4 combines with J gene TRBJ2-3; TRBD1 aligns across 7 bases. J lost 2 bases, V lost 4 bases, and 7 bases had no gene match. The V gene's germline CDR1 is SGHNT and CDR2 YYREEE (reference sequence). The CDR3 has 15 amino acids. CDR3 sequence: CASSHGTADTDTQYF. DNA for the CDR3: TGTGCCAGCAGCCATGGGACAGCAGACACAGATACGCAGTATTTT.

The rearrangement links TRBV2 to TRBJ1-4; a weak D match, TRBD1 (5 bases). Trimming cost V 4 bases and J 5 bases, with 14 bases left between them. This CDR3 is built from 15 residues. Per germline, CDR1 SNHLY and CDR2 FYNNEI. CDR3 region: CASSGLLGVNEKLFF. As DNA, the CDR3 is TGTGCCAGCAGTGGGCTTTTAGGGGTAAATGAAAAACTGTTTTTT. The full variable domain, completed using reference TRBV2 and TRBJ1-4, is EPEVTQTPSHQVTQMGQEVILRCVPISNHLYFYWYRQILGQKVEFLVSFYNNEISEKSEIFDDQFSVERPDGSNFTLKIRSTKLEDSAMYFCASSGLLGVNEKLFFGSGTQLSVL.

The chain employs TRBV7-8 and TRBJ1-5, with 10 bases that match TRBD1. This CDR3 is 18 amino acids long. With V trimmed by 3 bases and J by 2 bases, 10 bases remained unmatched. The V gene's germline CDR1 is SGHVS and CDR2 FQNEAQ. CDR3 protein: CASSFRDRGSGGNQPQHF. As DNA, the CDR3 is TGTGCCAGCAGCTTTCGGGACAGGGGATCTGGGGGCAATCAGCCCCAGCATTTT.

A single count supports this clone. The rearrangement joins TRBV28 to TRBJ2-7, with TRBD2 as a possible D gene (5 bases). CDR3 length: 13 residues. V gave up 5 bases and J gave up 7 bases, with 15 bases separating them. The germline V gene has CDR1 MDHEN and CDR2 SYDVKM. The CDR3 bases are TGTGCCAGCAGTGGGGAGCGCCGGTGGGAGCAGTACTTC. Its translation is CASSGERRWEQYF.

The chain couples TRBV11-1 to TRBJ2-3; 10 nucleotides match TRBD2. The CDR3 spans 17 residues. The V and J ends lost 5 bases and 5 bases, in that order; junction bases with no gene match: 13. CDR1 and CDR2 (germline): SGHAT, FQDESV (reference sequence). The CDR3 spells CASSLYSGGTAGDTQYF. The CDR3 DNA sequence: TGTGCCAGCAGCCTCTATAGCGGGGGGACGGCGGGAGATACGCAGTATTTT.

This rearrangement joins TRBV10-3 to TRBJ1-1; D is undetermined. V lost 4 bases and J lost 3, with 9 bases in between. The CDR3 consists of 13 residues. CDR1 and CDR2 from the germline V gene are ENHRY and SYGVKD. The CDR3 loop reads CAISVYSYTEAFF. CDR3 DNA sequence: TGTGCCATCAGTGTATACAGTTACACTGAAGCTTTCTTT.

CDR3 nucleotide sequence: TGTGCCAGCAGCTCCCGGACAGGGGGGAATAGCTACACCTTC. As protein: CASSSRTGGNSYTF. This chain links TRBV5-4 with TRBJ1-2, with TRBD1 matching 10 bases. Losses at the gene ends were 3 bases for V and 9 bases for J; bases not matched to a gene: 8. CDR1 SGHNT and CDR2 YYREEE come from the germline V gene (reference sequence). This CDR3 contains 14 residues.

The rearrangement links TRBV5-1 to TRBJ2-5, with TRBD1 matching over 7 bases. J gave up 5 bases and V 3 bases, and 10 bases lay outside the gene matches. CDR3 size: 15 residues. Per the germline V gene, CDR1 is SGHRS and CDR2 is YFSETQ. The chain's CDR3 is CASSYRQGWGETQYF. The CDR3 DNA sequence: TGCGCCAGCAGCTACCGACAGGGATGGGGGGAGACCCAGTACTTC.

DNA of the CDR3: TGTGCCAGTAGTCCGAGCTCCTATAATTCACCCCTCCACTTT. Protein product: CASSPSSYNSPLHF. The chain has TRBV19 and TRBJ1-6; D unclear. The ends were cut back, 5 bases at V and 0 bases at J, with 5 bases in the middle. CDR1 and CDR2 (germline): LNHDA, SQIVND (reference sequence). This CDR3 is 14 amino acids long.